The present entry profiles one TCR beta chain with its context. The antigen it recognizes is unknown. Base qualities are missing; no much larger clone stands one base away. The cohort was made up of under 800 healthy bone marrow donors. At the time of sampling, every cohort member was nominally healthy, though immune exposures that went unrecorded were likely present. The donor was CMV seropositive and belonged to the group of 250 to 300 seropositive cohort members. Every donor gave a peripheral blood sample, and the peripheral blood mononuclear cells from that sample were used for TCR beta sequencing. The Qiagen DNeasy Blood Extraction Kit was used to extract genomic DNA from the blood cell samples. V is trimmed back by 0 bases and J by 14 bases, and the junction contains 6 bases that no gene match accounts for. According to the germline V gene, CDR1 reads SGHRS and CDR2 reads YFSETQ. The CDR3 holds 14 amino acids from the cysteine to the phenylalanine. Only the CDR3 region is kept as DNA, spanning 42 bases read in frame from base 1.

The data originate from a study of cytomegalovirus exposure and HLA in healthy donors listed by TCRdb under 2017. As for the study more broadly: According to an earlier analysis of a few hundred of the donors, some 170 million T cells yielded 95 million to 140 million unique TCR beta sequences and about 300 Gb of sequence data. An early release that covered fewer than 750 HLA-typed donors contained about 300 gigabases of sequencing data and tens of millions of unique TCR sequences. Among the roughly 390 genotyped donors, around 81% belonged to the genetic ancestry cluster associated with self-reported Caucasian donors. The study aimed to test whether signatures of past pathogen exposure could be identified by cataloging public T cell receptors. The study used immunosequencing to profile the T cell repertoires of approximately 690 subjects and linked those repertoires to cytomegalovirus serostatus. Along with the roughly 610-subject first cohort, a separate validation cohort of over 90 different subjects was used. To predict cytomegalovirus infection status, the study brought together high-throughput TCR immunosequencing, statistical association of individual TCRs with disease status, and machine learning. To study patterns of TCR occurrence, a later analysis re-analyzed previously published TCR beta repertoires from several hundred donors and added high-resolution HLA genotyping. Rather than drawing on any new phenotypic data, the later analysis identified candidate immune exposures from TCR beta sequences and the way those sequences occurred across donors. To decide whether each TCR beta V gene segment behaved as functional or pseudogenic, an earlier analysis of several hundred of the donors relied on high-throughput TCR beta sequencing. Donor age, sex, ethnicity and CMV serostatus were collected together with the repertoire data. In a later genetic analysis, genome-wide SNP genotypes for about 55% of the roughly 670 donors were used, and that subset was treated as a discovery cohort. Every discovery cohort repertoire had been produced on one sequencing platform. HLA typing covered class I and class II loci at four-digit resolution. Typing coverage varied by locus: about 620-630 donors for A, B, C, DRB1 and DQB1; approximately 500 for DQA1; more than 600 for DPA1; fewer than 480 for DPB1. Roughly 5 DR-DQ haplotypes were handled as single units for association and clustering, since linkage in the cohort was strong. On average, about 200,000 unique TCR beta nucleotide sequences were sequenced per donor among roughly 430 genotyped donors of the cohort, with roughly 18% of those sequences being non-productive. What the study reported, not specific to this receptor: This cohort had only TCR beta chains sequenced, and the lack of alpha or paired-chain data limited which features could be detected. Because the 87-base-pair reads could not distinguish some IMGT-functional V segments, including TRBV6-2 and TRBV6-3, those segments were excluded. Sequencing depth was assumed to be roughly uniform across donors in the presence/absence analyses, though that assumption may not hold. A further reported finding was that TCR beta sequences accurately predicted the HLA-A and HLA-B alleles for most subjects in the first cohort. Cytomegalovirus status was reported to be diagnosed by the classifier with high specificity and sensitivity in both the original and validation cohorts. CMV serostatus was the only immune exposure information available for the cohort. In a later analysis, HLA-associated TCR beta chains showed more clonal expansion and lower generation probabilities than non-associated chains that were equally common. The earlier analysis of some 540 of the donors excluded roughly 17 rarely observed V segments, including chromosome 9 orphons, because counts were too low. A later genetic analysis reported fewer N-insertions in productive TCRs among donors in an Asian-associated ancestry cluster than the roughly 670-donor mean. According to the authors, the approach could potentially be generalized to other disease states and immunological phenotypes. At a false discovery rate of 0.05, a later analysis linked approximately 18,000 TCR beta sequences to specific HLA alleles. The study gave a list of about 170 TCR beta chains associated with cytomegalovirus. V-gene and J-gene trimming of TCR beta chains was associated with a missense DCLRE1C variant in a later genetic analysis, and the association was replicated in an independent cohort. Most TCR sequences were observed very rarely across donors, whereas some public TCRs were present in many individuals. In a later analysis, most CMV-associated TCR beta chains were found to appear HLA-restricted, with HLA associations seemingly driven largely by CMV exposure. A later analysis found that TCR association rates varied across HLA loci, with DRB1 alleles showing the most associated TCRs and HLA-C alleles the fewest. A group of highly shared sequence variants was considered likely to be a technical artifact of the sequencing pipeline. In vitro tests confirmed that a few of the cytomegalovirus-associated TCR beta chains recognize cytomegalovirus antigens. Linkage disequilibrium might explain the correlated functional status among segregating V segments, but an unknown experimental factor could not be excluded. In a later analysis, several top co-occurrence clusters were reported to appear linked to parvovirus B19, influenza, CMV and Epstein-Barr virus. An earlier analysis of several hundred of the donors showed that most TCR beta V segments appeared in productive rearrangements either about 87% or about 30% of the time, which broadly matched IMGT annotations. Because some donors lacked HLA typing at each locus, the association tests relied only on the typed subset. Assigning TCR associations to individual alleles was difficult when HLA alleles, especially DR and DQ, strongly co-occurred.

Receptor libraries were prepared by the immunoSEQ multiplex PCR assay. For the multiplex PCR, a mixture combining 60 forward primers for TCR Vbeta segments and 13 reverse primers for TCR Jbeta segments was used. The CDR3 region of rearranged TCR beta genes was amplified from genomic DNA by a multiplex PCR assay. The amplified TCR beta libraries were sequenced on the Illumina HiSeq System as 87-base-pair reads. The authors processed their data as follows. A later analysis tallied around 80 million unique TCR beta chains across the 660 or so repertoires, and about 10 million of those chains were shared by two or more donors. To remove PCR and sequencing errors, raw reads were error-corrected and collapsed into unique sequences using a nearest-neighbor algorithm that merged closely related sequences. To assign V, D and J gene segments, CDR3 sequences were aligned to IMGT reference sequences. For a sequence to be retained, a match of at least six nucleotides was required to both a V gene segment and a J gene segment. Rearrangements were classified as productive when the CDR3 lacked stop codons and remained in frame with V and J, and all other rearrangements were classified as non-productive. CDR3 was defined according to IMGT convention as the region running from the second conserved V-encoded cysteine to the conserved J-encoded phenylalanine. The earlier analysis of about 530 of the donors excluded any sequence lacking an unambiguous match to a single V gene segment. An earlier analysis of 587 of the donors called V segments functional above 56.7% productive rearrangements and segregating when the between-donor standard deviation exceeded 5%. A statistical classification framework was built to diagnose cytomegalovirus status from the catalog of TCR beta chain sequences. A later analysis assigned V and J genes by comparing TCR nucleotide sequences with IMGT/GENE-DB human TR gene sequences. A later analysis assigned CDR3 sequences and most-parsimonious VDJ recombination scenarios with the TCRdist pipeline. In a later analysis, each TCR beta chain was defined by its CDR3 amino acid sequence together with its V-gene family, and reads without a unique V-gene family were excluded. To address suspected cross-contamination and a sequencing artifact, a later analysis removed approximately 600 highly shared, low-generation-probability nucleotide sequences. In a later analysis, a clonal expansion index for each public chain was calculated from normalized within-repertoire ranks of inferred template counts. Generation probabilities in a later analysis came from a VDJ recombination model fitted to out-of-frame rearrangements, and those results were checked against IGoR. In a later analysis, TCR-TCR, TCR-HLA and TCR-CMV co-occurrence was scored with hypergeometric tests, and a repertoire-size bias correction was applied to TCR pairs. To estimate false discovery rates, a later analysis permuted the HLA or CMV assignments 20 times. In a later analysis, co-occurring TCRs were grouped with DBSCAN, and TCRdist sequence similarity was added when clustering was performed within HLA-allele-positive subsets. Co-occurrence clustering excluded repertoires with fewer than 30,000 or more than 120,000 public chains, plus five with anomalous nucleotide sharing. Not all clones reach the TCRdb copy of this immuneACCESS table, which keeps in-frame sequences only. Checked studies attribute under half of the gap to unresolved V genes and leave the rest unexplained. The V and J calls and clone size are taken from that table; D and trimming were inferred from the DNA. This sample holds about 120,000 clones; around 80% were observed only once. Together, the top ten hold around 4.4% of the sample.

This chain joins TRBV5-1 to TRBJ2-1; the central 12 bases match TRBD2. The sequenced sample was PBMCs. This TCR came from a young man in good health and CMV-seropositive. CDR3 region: CASSLELAGGGEFF. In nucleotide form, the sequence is TGCGCCAGCAGCTTGGAACTAGCGGGAGGTGGGGAGTTCTTC. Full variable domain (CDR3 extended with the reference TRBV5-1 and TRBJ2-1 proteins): KAGVTQTPRYLIKTRGQQVTLSCSPISGHRSVSWYQQTPGQGLQFLFEYFSETQRNKGNFPGRFSGRQFSNSRSEMNVSTLELGDSALYLCASSLELAGGGEFFGPGTRLTVL.